This record looks at one T cell receptor beta chain sequence and its context. Its specificity is unknown. CDR1 is SEHNR, CDR2 FQNEAQ, per germline (reference sequence). The CDR3 covers 14 residues. V lost 1 base and J lost 12, with 18 bases in between. The data were taken from a study of T cell responses to AZD1222 COVID-19 vaccine. General study findings and limits: It should be noted that donors were predominantly white British and more often female, and clonal diversity was possibly underestimated. Reportedly, nearly half of unique spike TCRs recognized epitopes outside B.1.351/B.1.1.7 mutations. It was only 6 or 7 AZD1222 recipients who were seropositive at baseline. Spike-specific TCR breadth and depth went up after people got two AZD1222 doses.

Profiling relied on immunoSEQ multiplex PCR, and the TCRdb table lists in-frame clones only, not all of them. This table holds some 130,000 clones, 88% found once. The source is an adult who received the AZD1222 COVID-19 vaccine. The sequences come from peripheral blood, collected 28 days after the second AZD1222 dose. The chain has TRBV7-9 and TRBJ1-2, with D perhaps matching TRBD1 (5 bases). CDR3 nucleotides: TGTGCCAGCAGCTTAGAGGGGACGACGGTAAAAGACACCTTC. This sequence encodes CASSLEGTTVKDTF. Variable domain in full (rest from reference TRBV7-9 and TRBJ1-2): DTGVSQNPRHKITKRGQNVTFRCDPISEHNRLYWYRQTLGQGPEFLTYFQNEAQLEKSRLLSDRFSAERPKGSFSTLEIQRTEQGDSAMYLCASSLEGTTVKDTFGSGTRLTVV.